The subject of this entry is one TCR beta chain. Its binding antigen is unknown. Base-call qualities are not available, and no considerably larger clone is one nucleotide away. The CDR3 regions of human TCRbeta chains were analyzed by immunosequencing. Per the authors' processing: TCRs in the repertoires were compared against a reference library of SARS-CoV-2-specific TCRs that had been generated with the MIRA antigen-specificity platform. Breadth was defined as the fraction of unique TCRs that were SARS-CoV-2-associated. Depth was defined as the fraction of total T cells that were SARS-CoV-2-associated. Using the MIRA data, each spike-specific TCR was mapped to the spike region that the TCR reacts to and placed in a CD4 or CD8 class. Log10-transformed breadth and depth values were compared by one-way ANOVA with Sidak's multiple comparisons tests. This is the immuneACCESS table as TCRdb keeps it, with only in-frame sequences that have V and J called. A part of the clones is gone; compared with another copy, unresolved V genes explain less than half, and the rest is unexplained. That table is the source of V, J and clone size, and D and trimming were worked out from the DNA. The sample table lists roughly 160,000 clones, 85% to 90% of them with a count of one. Around 6.9% of the sample is held by the ten biggest clonotypes.

The data belong to a study of T cell responses to AZD1222 COVID-19 vaccine (dated by TCRdb to the early 2020s). Broadly, across the study: AZD1222 recipients whose second dose came at about 4 weeks and those whose second dose came at about 12 weeks were combined into one group, since spike-specific TCR depth and breadth did not differ between the two schedules. TCR sequencing was performed for 233 trial participants, of whom about 200 were given two doses of AZD1222 and around 25 were given two doses of MenACWY control vaccine. Trial participants were enrolled by age into subgroups of 18-55, 56-69 and 70-plus years, and around 150, 28 and 57 TCR-sequenced participants, respectively, were included in these subgroups.

Reading the label with the study, this specimen's time point is: baseline before first vaccination. Vaccinee samples were obtained from the UK trials COV001 and COV002, which included a single-blind randomized controlled phase 2/3 trial of AZD1222 (ChAdOx1 nCoV-19) in healthy adults. For TCRbeta chain sequencing, PBMC samples from trial participants were taken at day 0 and at day 28 after the second dose. Results the study describes overall, beyond this receptor: In the small 56-69-year group, the increase in depth fell short of significance, most likely because of low power. CD4 TCRs associated with the vaccine covered the entire spike protein, and the dominant responses were in regions 160-218 and 743-854. Spike-specific TCR breadth and depth rose significantly after two AZD1222 doses compared with day 0 and with MenACWY recipients. Because no samples from the day 14 peak response were available, repertoires could be characterized only after the peak T cell response. Reportedly, close to half of the unique spike-specific TCRs recognized epitopes lying outside the regions that are mutated in the B.1.351 and B.1.1.7 variants. Conclusions about previously exposed vaccinees are limited, since just five to seven AZD1222 recipients were seropositive for SARS-CoV-2 at baseline. Most participants were white British and females outnumbered males, and the authors suggested that clonal diversity may have been underestimated.

The CDR3 runs 13 residues from the cysteine to the phenylalanine. Of all the DNA, just the CDR3 is kept, 39 bases in frame from base 1. V is pared back by 2 bases and J by 5 bases, with 9 bases lying between the germline termini. Per the germline V gene (reference sequence), LGHDT is the CDR1 and YNNKEL is the CDR2. This clonotype originated in an adult in good health. The chain couples TRBV3-1 (or the pseudogene TRBV3-2) to TRBJ2-5; the D call is tentative, TRBD1 or TRBD2, as each matches 6 bases. Sequencing used peripheral blood, obtained on day 0 of AZD1222 vaccination. The CDR3 protein: CASSQKGGETQYF. The sequenced DNA is TGTGCCAGCAGCCAAAAAGGGGGGGAGACCCAGTACTTC.